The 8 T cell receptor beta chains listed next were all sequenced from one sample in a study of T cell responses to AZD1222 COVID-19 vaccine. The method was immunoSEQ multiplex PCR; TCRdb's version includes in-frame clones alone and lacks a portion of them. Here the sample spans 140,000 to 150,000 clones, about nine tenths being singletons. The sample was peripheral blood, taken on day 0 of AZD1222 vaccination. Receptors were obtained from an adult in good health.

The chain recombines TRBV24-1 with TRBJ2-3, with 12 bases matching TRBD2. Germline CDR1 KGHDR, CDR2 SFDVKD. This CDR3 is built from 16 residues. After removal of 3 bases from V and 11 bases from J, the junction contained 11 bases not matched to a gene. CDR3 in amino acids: CATSDPSGGDNRVQYF. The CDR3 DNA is TGTGCCACCAGTGATCCTAGCGGGGGGGACAATAGGGTGCAGTATTTT.

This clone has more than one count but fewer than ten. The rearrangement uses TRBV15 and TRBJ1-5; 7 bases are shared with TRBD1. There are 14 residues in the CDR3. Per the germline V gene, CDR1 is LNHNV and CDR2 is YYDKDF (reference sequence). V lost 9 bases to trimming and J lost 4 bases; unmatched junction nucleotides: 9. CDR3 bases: TGTGCCACGTCCCGGACAGGAAAGAATCAGCCCCAGCATTTT. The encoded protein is CATSRTGKNQPQHF. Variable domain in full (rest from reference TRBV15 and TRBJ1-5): DAMVIQNPRYQVTQFGKPVTLSCSQTLNHNVMYWYQQKSSQAPKLLFHYYDKDFNNEADTPDNFQSRRPNTSFCFLDIRSPGLGDTAMYLCATSRTGKNQPQHFGDGTRLSIL.

The CDR3 DNA follows: TGTGCCAGCAGCCCCTTCGGAGATAGCAATCAGCCCCAGCATTTT. It encodes CASSPFGDSNQPQHF. The chain has TRBV7-9 and TRBJ1-5, with no clear D. This CDR3 is 15 amino acids long. CDR1 is SEHNR and CDR2 is FQNEAQ in the germline V gene (reference sequence). V lost 5 bases to trimming and J lost 0 bases, with 11 bases between them.

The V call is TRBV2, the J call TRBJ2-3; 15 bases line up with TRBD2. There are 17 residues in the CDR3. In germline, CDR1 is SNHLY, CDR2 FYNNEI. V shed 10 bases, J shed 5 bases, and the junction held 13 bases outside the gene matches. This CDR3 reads CAIGTSGGMSRQDTQYF. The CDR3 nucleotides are TGTGCCATAGGGACTAGCGGGGGGATGAGTAGGCAAGATACGCAGTATTTT.

This CDR3 reads CASSQDNCRVRGYGYTF. The CDR3 coding sequence is TGTGCCAGCAGCCAAGACAATTGTAGGGTGAGGGGCTATGGCTACACCTTC. The chain uses TRBV3-1 (or the pseudogene TRBV3-2) and TRBJ1-2; perhaps TRBD1 as D (5 bases). The CDR3 totals 17 residues. Trimming cost V 0 bases and J 4 bases, with 18 bases left between them. Germline-derived CDR1 and CDR2 are LGHDT and YNNKEL (reference sequence).

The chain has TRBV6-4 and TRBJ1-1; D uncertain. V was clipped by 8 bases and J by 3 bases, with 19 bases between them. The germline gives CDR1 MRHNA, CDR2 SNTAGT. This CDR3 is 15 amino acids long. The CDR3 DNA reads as TGTGCCAGCCGCTCTACCTTCCTTGACGACACTGAAGCTTTCTTT. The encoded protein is CASRSTFLDDTEAFF.

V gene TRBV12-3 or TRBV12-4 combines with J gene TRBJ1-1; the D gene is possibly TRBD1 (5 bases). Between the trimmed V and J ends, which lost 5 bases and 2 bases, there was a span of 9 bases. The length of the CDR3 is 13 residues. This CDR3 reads CASSIGVNTEAFF. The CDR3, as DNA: TGTGCCAGCAGTATAGGGGTTAACACTGAAGCTTTCTTT.

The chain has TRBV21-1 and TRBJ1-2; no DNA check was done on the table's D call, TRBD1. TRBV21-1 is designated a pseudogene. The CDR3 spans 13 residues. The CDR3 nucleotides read TGTGCCAGCAGCCTAACAGATCTCTCGGGCTACACCTTC. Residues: CASSLTDLSGYTF.